Listed below are T cell receptor beta chains from one sample, sequenced in a study of cytomegalovirus exposure and HLA in healthy donors. TCRdb keeps only in-frame clones here, not all; method: immunoSEQ multiplex PCR. In the table there are 55,000 to 65,000 clones, approximately 96% of which are singletons. Material: PBMCs. These receptors originate from a man younger than 30 in good health and CMV-seronegative. The conserved cysteine and the conserved F or W are not part of the CDR3 here. A D gene is named only where the DNA matches it firmly. Clone sizes are given selectively: once, few, many, or a class where the clone is expanded.

TRBV29-1 | . | TRBD1 | STRDRTSYEQY
TRBV9 | . | . | ASSGRDTNTGELF
TRBV5-1 | once | . | ASSPPDRNTEAF
TRBV7-2 | . | . | ASSSPEETQY
TRBV10-3 | once | . | AISGLDTTDTQY
TRBV28 | . | . | ASSSAASTDTQY
TRBV7-8 | . | TRBD1 | ASSLVGGGNQPQH
TRBV6-5 | . | . | ASSYVGARSYEQY
TRBV9 | . | TRBD2 | ASSVTEREYNEQF
TRBV7-2 | . | TRBD2 | ASILLAGARGNEQF
TRBV11-2 | once | TRBD1 | ASSGLGQQNTEAF
TRBV7-2 | once | . | ASSPTPRSGELF
TRBV19 | . | . | ASMRGGWDNEQF
TRBV7-2 | . | . | ASSQGSGNYEQY
TRBV2 | . | . | ASRRDHTDTQY
TRBV14 | once | TRBD1 | ASSSTGGEQY
TRBV2 | . | . | ASSVQAGYEQY
TRBV11-2 | . | . | ASSFGSSYNEQF
TRBV6-1 | . | . | ASSGGGSYEQY
TRBV5-4 | . | TRBD1 | ASSKEGARGYT
TRBV10-1 | . | TRBD1 | ASSADYRGQETQY
TRBV10-3 | . | . | AISLRMMRSGANVLT
TRBV7-9 | . | . | ASSPRTTSSYNEQF
TRBV6-5 | once | TRBD1 | ASTAGTEIYEQY
TRBV6-1 | . | . | ASSGTSSYEQY
TRBV7-9 | . | . | ASSLGANTEAF
TRBV5-1 | . | . | ASSLAYRRGVGNEQF
TRBV5-8 | . | . | ASSLPGTTGELF
TRBV6-5 | . | . | ASTLTGSGELF
TRBV15 | . | TRBD1 | ATSREKGARGNTIY
TRBV28 | . | TRBD1 | ASSFSGTGSTDTQY
TRBV28 | once | . | ASSTQGTSYEQY
TRBV11-2 | . | TRBD2 | ASRLAGGDPYEQY
TRBV6-6 | . | TRBD1 | ASTPTGQGRETQY
TRBV4-3 | . | . | ASSQRLGGAGEKLF
TRBV5-1 | . | . | ASSSQNYGYT
TRBV14 | . | TRBD2 | ASSPRLAGGTGANVLT
TRBV18 | . | . | ASSPLLARSNTGELF
TRBV28 | . | . | ASSIHPNQPQH
TRBV6-4 | few | TRBD2 | ASSDSVAGAYNEQF
TRBV11-2 | . | . | ASSLDWGIRYEQY
TRBV27 | . | . | ASSLGGGHGELF
TRBV28 | . | TRBD1 | ASSLGTGGFDEQF
TRBV9 | . | TRBD2 | ASSGGTSGSPRSTGELF
TRBV5-1 | . | TRBD1 | ASSGGTGGFIGNIQY
TRBV11-2 | . | . | ASTKRDGIQETQY